The 23 T cell receptor beta chains in this list originate from one sample, sequenced in a study of technical replicates of blood from several donors. TCRdb keeps only in-frame clones here, not all; method: immunoSEQ multiplex PCR. The sample carries fewer than 20,000 clones, roughly four fifths recorded once. The material sequenced was PBMCs. Receptors originate from a human donor in good health. Some clones in this sample may be carry-over from other donors' samples.

This chain joins TRBV28 and TRBJ2-1, with 9 bases matching TRBD2. Trimming cost V 6 bases and J 4 bases; bases outside gene matches: 7. Per the germline V gene, CDR1 is MDHEN and CDR2 is SYDVKM. The CDR3 is 15 residues long. This CDR3 reads CASRLGTSKYNEQFF. The CDR3 nucleotides read TGTGCCAGCAGACTAGGGACTAGCAAATACAATGAGCAGTTCTTC.

The V and J genes are TRBV25-1 and TRBJ2-1; no firm D call. V gave up 2 bases and J gave up 4 bases, with 12 bases separating them. The CDR3 is 15 residues long. Germline values: CDR1 MGHDK, CDR2 SYGVNS. The CDR3: CASSEPWSQYNEQFF. The DNA of the CDR3 is TGTGCCAGCAGTGAACCATGGAGCCAATACAATGAGCAGTTCTTC.

V and J are TRBV7-6 and TRBJ2-7; 8 nucleotides match TRBD2. Germline V gives CDR1 SGHVS, CDR2 FNYEAQ. Losses at the gene ends were 3 bases for V and 0 bases for J; bases not matched to a gene: 7. CDR3 size: 16 residues. The CDR3 is CASSFSGGLDSYEQYF. Here the CDR3 DNA reads TGTGCCAGCAGCTTCTCGGGGGGGTTGGACTCCTACGAGCAGTACTTC. The full variable domain, its missing parts supplied by reference TRBV7-6 and TRBJ2-7, is GAGVSQSPRYKVTKRGQDVALRCDPISGHVSLYWYRQALGQGPEFLTYFNYEAQQDKSGLPNDRFSAERPEGSISTLTIQRTEQRDSAMYRCASSFSGGLDSYEQYFGPGTRLTVT.

The chain carries TRBV5-4 and TRBJ2-1; TRBD2 matches 7 bases. Germline CDR1 and CDR2: SGHNT and YYREEE (reference sequence). With 4 bases clipped from V and 7 bases from J, the junction kept 14 bases outside the gene matches. The CDR3 sequence is 16 residues long. The CDR3 nucleotides read TGTGCCAGCAGCGACTTTGTGAGGGAGGGCCGGAATGAGCAGTTCTTC. This encodes CASSDFVREGRNEQFF.

J is TRBJ2-7 and V is TRBV7-6; the match to TRBD2 covers 10 bases. This CDR3 contains 14 residues. Germline V lookup: CDR1 SGHVS, CDR2 FNYEAQ. The J segment lost 2 bases and the V segment lost 5 bases, leaving 3 bases of the junction unmatched. The CDR3 region has the DNA TGTGCCAGCAGCCGGACTAGCGGAGCCTACGAGCAGTACTTC. Its protein product is CASSRTSGAYEQYF. The variable domain in full, completed from reference TRBV7-6 and TRBJ2-7, reads GAGVSQSPRYKVTKRGQDVALRCDPISGHVSLYWYRQALGQGPEFLTYFNYEAQQDKSGLPNDRFSAERPEGSISTLTIQRTEQRDSAMYRCASSRTSGAYEQYFGPGTRLTVT.

The rearrangement links TRBV27 to TRBJ2-7; D possibly corresponds to TRBD2 (5 bases). V was cut by 5 bases and J by 2 bases, with 13 bases left in between. Germline-derived CDR1 and CDR2 are MNHEY and SMNVEV (reference sequence). The CDR3 contains 14 residues. CDR3 loop: CASSDGNDPYEQYF. For the CDR3, the DNA is TGTGCCAGCAGTGACGGGAACGACCCCTACGAGCAGTACTTC.

This clone was detected only once. The rearrangement links TRBV18 to TRBJ2-6; a weak D match, TRBD1 (5 bases). This CDR3 has 15 residues. Trimming stripped 4 bases from V and 1 base from J, with 8 bases between. Germline V CDR1 and CDR2: KGHSH, LQKENI. The CDR3 nucleotides are TGTGCCAGCTCACTACAGGTTTCTGGGGCCAACGTCCTGACTTTC. This encodes CASSLQVSGANVLTF.

V is TRBV19 and J is TRBJ2-3, with 10 bases matching TRBD2. CDR1 is LNHDA and CDR2 is SQIVND in the germline V gene (reference sequence). CDR3 length: 18 amino acids. Trimming removed 1 base from V and 6 bases from J; junction bases left unmatched: 13. CDR3 region: CASSIVKTSGLTGDTQYF. DNA for the CDR3: TGTGCCAGTAGTATAGTTAAGACTAGCGGGCTGACCGGGGATACGCAGTATTTT.

This clone was counted a few times. The J gene is TRBJ1-1, the V gene TRBV7-2; no firm D call. Germline assignment: CDR1 SGHTA and CDR2 FQGNSA. The V end lost 1 base, the J end lost 1 base, and 13 bases lay between the germline ends. The CDR3 covers 16 residues. The CDR3 nucleotides are TGTGCCAGCAGCTTAGACGAAGAGGGCCAGAACACTGAAGCTTTCTTT. Its protein is CASSLDEEGQNTEAFF. The entire variable domain, with the rest obtained from reference TRBV7-2 and TRBJ1-1, is as follows: GAGVSQSPSNKVTEKGKDVELRCDPISGHTALYWYRQSLGQGLEFLIYFQGNSAPDKSGLPSDRFSAERTGGSVSTLTIQRTQQEDSAVYLCASSLDEEGQNTEAFFGQGTRLTVV.

The CDR3 DNA reads TGCGCCAGCACCATAACTGGGAACACTGAAGCTTTCTTT. Encoded protein: CASTITGNTEAFF. V and J are TRBV5-1 and TRBJ1-1; D remains ambiguous. Germline loops: CDR1 SGHRS, CDR2 YFSETQ. This CDR3 contains 13 residues. The V gene lost 6 bases and the J gene lost 1 base, with 10 bases spanning the gap. Full variable domain (remainder filled in from reference TRBV5-1 and TRBJ1-1): KAGVTQTPRYLIKTRGQQVTLSCSPISGHRSVSWYQQTPGQGLQFLFEYFSETQRNKGNFPGRFSGRQFSNSRSEMNVSTLELGDSALYLCASTITGNTEAFFGQGTRLTVV.

J is TRBJ2-2 and V is TRBV11-2; possibly TRBD1 for D (5 bases). The CDR3 loop spans 18 amino acids. The V and J ends lost 2 bases and 1 base respectively, with 17 bases between them. Germline V gene data show CDR1 as SGHAT and CDR2 as FQNNGV. This chain's CDR3 is CASSLRTRQGVNTGELFF. The DNA of the CDR3 is TGTGCCAGCAGCTTAAGAACTCGCCAGGGCGTGAACACCGGGGAGCTGTTTTTT.

This clone occurred once. The genes are TRBV19 and TRBJ2-1; 8 nucleotides match TRBD2. V was pared by 7 bases and J by 6 bases, with 8 bases of the junction left unmatched. The germline V gene encodes CDR1 LNHDA and CDR2 SQIVND (reference sequence). The CDR3 consists of 14 residues. The CDR3 loop is CASNKLADSNEQFF. The CDR3 region has the DNA TGTGCCAGTAATAAACTAGCGGACTCCAATGAGCAGTTCTTC.

The chain combines TRBV7-9 with TRBJ1-3; 7 nucleotides align to TRBD1. The germline CDR1 and CDR2 sequences are SEHNR and FQNEAQ (reference sequence). The junction had 1 base not matched to a gene; V was cut back by 3 bases and J by 2 bases. The CDR3 is 14 amino acids. The DNA for the CDR3 is TGTGCCAGCAGCTTCGGGACAGCTGGAAACACCATATATTTT. Translated: CASSFGTAGNTIYF.

The DNA of the CDR3 is TGTGCCAGCAGTTTCGTAGCGAACTACAATGAGCAGTTCTTC. This encodes CASSFVANYNEQFF. The chain recombines TRBV27 with TRBJ2-1; perhaps TRBD2 as D (5 bases). Trimming pared 3 bases from V and 3 bases from J, leaving 9 bases between. Germline V CDR1 and CDR2: MNHEY, SMNVEV (reference sequence). The CDR3 sequence is 14 residues long.

This clone has only one observation. The rearrangement joins TRBV6-4 to TRBJ2-1, with a weak D call TRBD2 (5 bases). Germline V CDR1 and CDR2: MRHNA, SNTAGT. The CDR3 covers 13 residues. The ends were cut back, 6 bases at V and 10 bases at J, with 16 bases in the middle. For the CDR3, the DNA is TGTGCCAGCAGCCGGACTCATCTGGAGGAGCAGTTCTTC. Translating gives CASSRTHLEEQFF.

V gene TRBV21-1 combines with J gene TRBJ2-7; no check of the table's D call, TRBD1, against the DNA was made. TRBV21-1 is a listed pseudogene. The CDR3 runs to 15 residues. CDR3 region: CASSPPGETGGEQYF. The CDR3 DNA follows: TGTGCCAGCAGCCCACCCGGGGAGACAGGGGGCGAGCAGTACTTC.

The chain employs TRBV27 and TRBJ2-1; no clear D. V was cut by 3 bases and J by 3 bases, with 9 bases left in between. This CDR3 region has 14 residues. From germline, CDR1 is MNHEY and CDR2 SMNVEV (reference sequence). The CDR3 protein is CASSFGGLYNEQFF. CDR3 DNA: TGTGCCAGCAGTTTTGGTGGGCTCTACAATGAGCAGTTCTTC.

V and J are TRBV9 and TRBJ2-1; unclear D gene. The CDR3 has 11 amino acids. From germline, CDR1 is SGDLS and CDR2 YYNGEE. Trimming shortened V by 4 bases and J by 8 bases, and 7 bases separated the two germline ends. The CDR3 DNA reads TGTGCCAGCAGCCCCTCCGATGAGCAGTTCTTC. This encodes CASSPSDEQFF.

The CDR3 spells CASSLASPRTDTQYF. The CDR3 nucleotides are TGCGCCAGCAGCTTGGCGTCTCCTCGCACAGATACGCAGTATTTT. The genes are TRBV5-1 and TRBJ2-3; D unresolved. V lost 0 bases to trimming and J lost 1 base, with 9 bases between them. This CDR3 spans 15 amino acids. Germline CDR1 and CDR2: SGHRS and YFSETQ.

This rearrangement joins TRBV7-2 to TRBJ2-6; D possibly corresponds to TRBD1 (6 bases). CDR1 and CDR2 from the germline V gene are SGHTA and FQGNSA. This CDR3 has 16 amino acids. V lost 4 bases and J 1 base, leaving 11 bases between the germline ends. The CDR3 loop is CASSSRTVSGANVLTF. The CDR3 nucleotides are TGTGCCAGCAGCTCTCGGACAGTGTCTGGGGCCAACGTCCTGACTTTC.

The chain uses TRBV7-3 and TRBJ2-2; 8 bases are a match to TRBD2. Losses at the gene ends were 6 bases for V and 7 bases for J; bases not matched to a gene: 10. In germline, CDR1 is SGHTA, CDR2 FQGTGA. This CDR3 is built from 15 residues. In DNA form, the CDR3 reads TGTGCCAGCAGTTCAGCCCCGGGGGGGGGCGGGGAGCTGTTTTTT. This gives the protein CASSSAPGGGGELFF.

The chain couples TRBV25-1 to TRBJ2-3, with D possibly matching TRBD2 (6 bases). The germline V gene has CDR1 MGHDK and CDR2 SYGVNS. Trimming took off 1 base at V and 4 bases at J, with 9 bases between the two ends. The CDR3 has 14 amino acids. CDR3 in amino acids: CASSEFSSADTQYF. CDR3 nucleotides: TGTGCCAGCAGTGAATTCTCTAGCGCAGATACGCAGTATTTT.

This chain uses TRBV18 with TRBJ1-4; TRBD1 aligns across 7 bases. J gave up 7 bases and V 5 bases, and 4 bases lay outside the gene matches. The CDR3 extends over 13 amino acids. Germline lookup yields CDR1 KGHSH and CDR2 LQKENI. The CDR3 region has the DNA TGTGCCAGCTCATTGGACAGGAGTGAAAAACTGTTTTTT. Translating gives CASSLDRSEKLFF.